This TCR beta chain was recorded in a study of blood T cell repertoires in COVID-19. This clone was recorded only once. Trimming cost V 5 bases and J 0 bases; bases outside gene matches: 6. CDR1 is SGHTA and CDR2 is FQGNSA in the germline V gene. This CDR3 is 15 amino acids long. Sequencing was performed with immunoSEQ multiplex PCR; in TCRdb, only in-frame clones are kept and a portion is missing. This sample has roughly 230,000 clones, with more than 75% found just once. Within 2 weeks before study entry, exposed participants met a COVID-19 case. This TCR was sampled from a woman aged 45-65 years who had been exposed to COVID-19. This chain links TRBV7-2 with TRBJ1-1; TRBD1 matches at 7 bases. The specimen was PBMCs or T cells enriched from blood (not recorded which). CDR3 region: CASSTQTGLNTEAFF. CDR3 nucleotide sequence: TGTGCCAGCAGCACCCAGACAGGGTTGAACACTGAAGCTTTCTTT.